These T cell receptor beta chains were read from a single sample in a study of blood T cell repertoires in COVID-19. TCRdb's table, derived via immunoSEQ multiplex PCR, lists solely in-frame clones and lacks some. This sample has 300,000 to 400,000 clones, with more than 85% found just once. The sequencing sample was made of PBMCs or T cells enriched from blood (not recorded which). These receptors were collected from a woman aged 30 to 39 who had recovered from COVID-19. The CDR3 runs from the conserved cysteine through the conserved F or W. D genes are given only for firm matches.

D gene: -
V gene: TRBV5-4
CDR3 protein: CASSPPAGTEAFF

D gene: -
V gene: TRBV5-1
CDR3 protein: CASSLEDSYTDTQYF

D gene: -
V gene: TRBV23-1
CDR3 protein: CASSQSTGGGGPGANVLTF

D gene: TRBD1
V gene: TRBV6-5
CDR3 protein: CASRTGVSYQPQHF

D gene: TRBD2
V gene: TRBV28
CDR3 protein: CASSNSGGSYNEQFF

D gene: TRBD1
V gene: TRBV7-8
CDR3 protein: CASSPRDRVPYGYTF

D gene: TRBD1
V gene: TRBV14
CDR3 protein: CASSPGTGVYQETQYF

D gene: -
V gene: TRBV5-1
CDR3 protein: CASSLEPAGAYGYTF

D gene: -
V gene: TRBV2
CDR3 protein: CASNPGHPNQPQHF

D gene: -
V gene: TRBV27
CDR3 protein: CASSSRGGAEEFF

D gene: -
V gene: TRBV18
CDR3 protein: CASSRITGANTGELFF

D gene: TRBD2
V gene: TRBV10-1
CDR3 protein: CASSAGGAETQYF

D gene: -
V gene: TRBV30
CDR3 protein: CAWSATRQAGPLHF

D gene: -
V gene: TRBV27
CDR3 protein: CASSFHQNYEQYF

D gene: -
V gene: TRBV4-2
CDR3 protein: CASSQDLQYNSPLHF

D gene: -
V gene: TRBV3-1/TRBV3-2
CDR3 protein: CASSQGLGNSPLHF

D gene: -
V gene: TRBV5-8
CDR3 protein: CASSRDPGRLTQYF

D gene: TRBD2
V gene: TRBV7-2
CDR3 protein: CASSSTSGPDGDTQYF

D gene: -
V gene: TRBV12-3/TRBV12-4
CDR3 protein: CASSLGDAGTQYF

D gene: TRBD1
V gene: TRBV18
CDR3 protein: CASSPNLGTGGSNTEAFF

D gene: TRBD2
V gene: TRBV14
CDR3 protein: CASSQGGLAGVTYEQYF

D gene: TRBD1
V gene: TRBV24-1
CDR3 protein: CATSDETPGQLYGYTF

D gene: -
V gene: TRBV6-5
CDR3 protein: CASSSGSRNEKLFF

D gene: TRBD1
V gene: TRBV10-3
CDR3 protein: CAISAKQGVSTGELFF

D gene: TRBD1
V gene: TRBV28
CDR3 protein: CASSPEDRGPRGNTEAFF

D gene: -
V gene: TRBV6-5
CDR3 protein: CASSWGREVTGELFF

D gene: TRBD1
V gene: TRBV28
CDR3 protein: CASSSTGRKVQKLFF

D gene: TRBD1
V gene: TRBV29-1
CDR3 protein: CSAGGQTNTEAFF

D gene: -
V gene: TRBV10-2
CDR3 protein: CASSGYISYEQYF

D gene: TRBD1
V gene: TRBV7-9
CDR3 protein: CASTSGGRDSGNTIYF

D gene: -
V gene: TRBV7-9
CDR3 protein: CASSSRAGNTEAFF

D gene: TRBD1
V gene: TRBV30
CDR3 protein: CACQTGGTDTQYF